This entry lists 18 T cell receptor beta chains sequenced from one sample in a study of a mutant IDH1 vaccine in newly diagnosed glioma. Indicated time point: week 35, safety follow-up. Vaccination used 300 ug of mutant IDH1 20-mer peptide per dose, with topical imiquimod. The method was immunoSEQ multiplex PCR; TCRdb's version includes in-frame clones alone and lacks a portion of them. The table has tens of thousands of clones, approximately 80% seen once; the top ten hold approximately 5%. Their antigen targets remain unknown. The material was PBMCs, obtained from a glioma patient whose treatment included an IDH1 peptide vaccine. Receptors were obtained from a man in his forties with glioma.

Only a few counts were recorded for this clone. The chain combines TRBV5-4 with TRBJ1-1; unclear D gene. Germline V gene data show CDR1 as SGHNT and CDR2 as YYREEE (reference sequence). The CDR3 runs 14 residues. The ends were cut back, 1 base at V and 4 bases at J, with 11 bases in the middle. The CDR3 bases are TGTGCCAGCAGCTTGACGCGGGGTACCACTGAAGCTTTCTTT. Protein product: CASSLTRGTTEAFF.

V usage is TRBV6-4 and J usage is TRBJ2-3; no firm D call. Germline V lookup: CDR1 MRHNA, CDR2 SNTAGT. CDR3 length equals 15 residues. With 2 bases removed from V and 0 bases from J, the gap between germline ends came to 9 bases. DNA of the CDR3: TGTGCCAGCAGTGACGGGGAATCTAGCACAGATACGCAGTATTTT. This codes for CASSDGESSTDTQYF.

This clone came up many times. The CDR3 reads CASSLRTGGEKLFF. DNA for the CDR3: TGTGCCAGCAGCCTCCGGACAGGGGGCGAAAAACTGTTTTTT. The V call is TRBV14, the J call TRBJ1-4, with 11 bases fitting TRBD1. V lost 4 bases, J lost 8 bases, and 3 bases stayed unmatched. CDR1 and CDR2 (germline): SGHDN, FVKESK. CDR3 length: 14 residues. Supplemented by reference TRBV14 and TRBJ1-4, the full variable domain reads EAGVTQFPSHSVIEKGQTVTLRCDPISGHDNLYWYRRVMGKEIKFLLHFVKESKQDESGMPNNRFLAERTGGTYSTLKVQPAELEDSGVYFCASSLRTGGEKLFFGSGTQLSVL.

The CDR3 bases are TGTGCCAGCAGTTTATCCGGACCGGTTGAGCAGTTCTTC. Protein product: CASSLSGPVEQFF. V and J are TRBV28 and TRBJ2-1; no clear D gene. This CDR3 comprises 13 residues. Germline V lookup: CDR1 MDHEN, CDR2 SYDVKM. V lost 1 base to trimming and J lost 9 bases, with 10 bases between them.

The chain uses TRBV7-3 and TRBJ2-2; D is undetermined. Trimming pared 1 base from V and 2 bases from J, leaving 8 bases between. The CDR3 runs to 15 residues. Germline CDR1 is SGHTA and CDR2 is FQGTGA. CDR3 sequence reads: CASSLSGTNTGELFF. The DNA of the CDR3 is TGTGCCAGCAGCTTAAGCGGAACTAACACCGGGGAGCTGTTTTTT.

V is TRBV28 and J is TRBJ2-5; D may correspond to TRBD1 or TRBD2 (5 bases each). Germline V gene lookup returns CDR1 MDHEN and CDR2 SYDVKM. The V and J ends lost 5 bases and 3 bases respectively, with 16 bases between them. This CDR3 has 15 amino acids. CDR3 bases: TGTGCCAGCAGTCCCTACTGGGACGTAAAAGAGACCCAGTACTTC. As protein: CASSPYWDVKETQYF.

This rearrangement joins TRBV29-1 to TRBJ2-3; 7 bases align to TRBD1. The CDR3 is 14 amino acids. Per germline, CDR1 SQVTM and CDR2 ANQGSEA. The V and J ends lost 3 bases and 1 base, in that order; junction bases with no gene match: 4. The CDR3 region has the DNA TGCAGCGTTGACGTTAGGGGGCGCACAGATACGCAGTATTTT. As protein: CSVDVRGRTDTQYF.

The chain links TRBV5-1 to TRBJ2-1; D not resolved. This CDR3 contains 12 residues. V lost 2 bases and J lost 6, with 6 bases in between. Looked up from germline, CDR1 is SGHRS and CDR2 is YFSETQ. The CDR3 region has the DNA TGCGCCAGCAGCTTCTTGGGCAATGAGCAGTTCTTC. Translation: CASSFLGNEQFF. The full variable domain, rest sourced from reference TRBV5-1 and TRBJ2-1, is KAGVTQTPRYLIKTRGQQVTLSCSPISGHRSVSWYQQTPGQGLQFLFEYFSETQRNKGNFPGRFSGRQFSNSRSEMNVSTLELGDSALYLCASSFLGNEQFFGPGTRLTVL.

CDR3 DNA: TGTGCCAGCACCGACGGGTATTATGGCTACACCTTC. This gives the protein CASTDGYYGYTF. This rearrangement joins TRBV6-5 to TRBJ1-2; D remains unclear. This CDR3 comprises 12 residues. Germline CDR1 is MNHEY and CDR2 is SVGAGI. V lost 7 bases and J 5 bases, leaving 11 bases between the germline ends.

The J gene is TRBJ2-2, the V gene TRBV10-2; 9 nucleotides match TRBD1. Looked up from germline, CDR1 is WSHSY and CDR2 is SAAADI. CDR3 length equals 14 residues. The V and J ends lost 6 bases and 2 bases, in that order; junction bases with no gene match: 1. The CDR3 DNA follows: TGCGCCAGCAGCACAGGGGGCAACACCGGGGAGCTGTTTTTT. It translates to CASSTGGNTGELFF.

CDR3 bases: TGTGCCAGCAGGAGACCGGGGGGGGGCGAGCAGTACTTC. This codes for CASRRPGGGEQYF. The genes are TRBV11-2 and TRBJ2-7, with 8 positions matching TRBD2. This CDR3 has 13 amino acids. V shed 6 bases, J shed 6 bases, and the junction held 7 bases outside the gene matches. The V gene's germline CDR1 is SGHAT and CDR2 FQNNGV.

The J gene is TRBJ2-2, the V gene TRBV19, with 11 bases that match TRBD1. Germline V lookup: CDR1 LNHDA, CDR2 SQIVND (reference sequence). There are 15 residues in the CDR3. Losses at the gene ends were 9 bases for V and 4 bases for J; bases not matched to a gene: 7. The CDR3 sequence is CASLRGTGGTGELFF. For the CDR3, the DNA is TGTGCCAGCCTCCGGGGGACAGGGGGCACCGGGGAGCTGTTTTTT.

J is TRBJ1-4 and V is TRBV7-9; a possible D gene is TRBD1 (5 bases). Trimming stripped 3 bases from V and 0 bases from J, with 11 bases between. Germline CDR1 and CDR2: SEHNR and FQNEAQ (reference sequence). The CDR3 has 16 amino acids. The CDR3 is CASSFDRLPTNEKLFF. DNA of the CDR3: TGTGCCAGCAGCTTTGACAGATTACCAACTAATGAAAAACTGTTTTTT.

This sequence joins TRBV5-8 and TRBJ2-5, with 9 bases matching TRBD2. The CDR3 sequence is 17 residues long. Per the germline V gene, CDR1 is SGHTS and CDR2 is YDEGEE. J gave up 9 bases and V 0 bases, and 15 bases lay outside the gene matches. In DNA form, the CDR3 reads TGTGCCAGCAGCTTGGGAGTGAATAGCGGGGGCATTAGTGCCCAGTACTTC. Amino acids: CASSLGVNSGGISAQYF.

This sequence joins TRBV19 and TRBJ1-4; D possibly corresponds to TRBD1 (5 bases). V shed 2 bases and J shed 0 bases, with 7 bases lying between them. Germline V lookup: CDR1 LNHDA, CDR2 SQIVND (reference sequence). The CDR3 loop spans 15 amino acids. CDR3 nucleotides: TGTGCCAGTAGTATATCGGGGGCAACTAATGAAAAACTGTTTTTT. Translated, it gives CASSISGATNEKLFF.

The V and J genes are TRBV28 and TRBJ2-7; TRBD2 matches 8 bases. The junction had 5 bases not matched to a gene; V was cut back by 7 bases and J by 0 bases. Looked up from germline, CDR1 is MDHEN and CDR2 is SYDVKM. The CDR3 extends over 14 amino acids. The CDR3 DNA reads TGTGCCAGCAAGCCAGGGACTAGCTCCTACGAGCAGTACTTC. Its protein product is CASKPGTSSYEQYF. The variable domain in full, with the rest retrieved from reference TRBV28 and TRBJ2-7, is DVKVTQSSRYLVKRTGEKVFLECVQDMDHENMFWYRQDPGLGLRLIYFSYDVKMKEKGDIPEGYSVSREKKERFSLILESASTNQTSMYLCASKPGTSSYEQYFGPGTRLTVT.

This chain links TRBV6-5 with TRBJ1-2, with TRBD1 matching 7 bases. This CDR3 comprises 16 residues. Unmatched junction bases numbered 8, after V lost 0 bases and J lost 4 bases. Germline V gene sequence: CDR1 MNHEY, CDR2 SVGAGI. The CDR3 bases are TGTGCCAGCAGTTACTCGAGGAGGGGGCTTGGCTATGGCTACACCTTC. This gives the protein CASSYSRRGLGYGYTF.

V gene TRBV7-9 combines with J gene TRBJ2-7; 8 bases are a match to TRBD2. The closer fit of TRBJ2-1 to the DNA end suggests the J call may be wrong. CDR1 and CDR2 from the germline V gene are SEHNR and FQNEAQ (reference sequence). CDR3 size: 13 residues. CDR3 amino acids: CASSLLASGQQFF. The CDR3 region has the DNA TGTGCCAGCAGCTTATTGGCTAGCGGGCAGCAGTTCTTC.